This section outlines one TCR beta chain sequence together with its context. This specimen belongs to a study of blood T cell repertoires in COVID-19. Study as a whole: Sites across the United States, Italy and Spain contributed samples from acute and convalescent COVID-19. In each case, the material was cDNA or gDNA derived from T cells, B-cell-depleted T cells, or PBMCs.

The CDR3 covers 14 residues. The V gene's germline CDR1 is SEHNR and CDR2 FQNEAQ (reference sequence). V lost 4 bases to trimming and J lost 0 bases, with 9 bases between them. In the original analysis: Using reference gene primer amplification, nucleated cell counts were estimated. Method: immunoSEQ multiplex PCR; TCRdb's copy keeps in-frame clones and lacks some. That table gives V, J and clone size, and the DNA gave D and trimming. Of 650,000 to 800,000 clones detected, approximately 90% appear once; the ten largest clones hold roughly 0.25%. The specimen was peripheral blood. The chain is built from TRBV7-9 and TRBJ1-1; D is possibly TRBD1 (5 bases). The source of this sequence is a woman under 30 with acute or convalescent COVID-19. The CDR3 nucleotides are TGTGCCAGCAGCTCCTCAGGGCTGAACACTGAAGCTTTCTTT. This codes for CASSSSGLNTEAFF.